The sequence of this T cell receptor beta chain was determined in a study of radiotherapy plus CTLA-4 blockade in lung cancer. The wider study: For about 19% of patients, objective responses occurred, and approximately 33% had disease control. The study, taken as a whole, reports: Blood-borne expansion of tumor-derived TCR clones followed radiotherapy plus ipilimumab. Alongside interferon-beta, early blood T cell clone dynamics were reportedly the best predictor of response.

With respect to this clone: Its specificity is not known.

TCRdb's table, derived via immunoSEQ multiplex PCR, lists solely in-frame clones and lacks some. The table includes approximately 85,000 clones, more than 75% detected once. The CDR3 contains 16 residues. CDR1 and CDR2 from the germline V gene are SGHAT and FQNNGV. V was clipped by 4 bases and J by 3 bases, with 17 bases between them. Ipilimumab CTLA-4 blockade and focal radiation were given to patients with chemo-refractory metastatic non-small-cell lung cancer. This chain uses TRBV11-2 with TRBJ2-3; D may be TRBD1 (6 bases). The receptor was isolated from a human donor with non-small cell lung cancer who had a partial response to radiotherapy plus ipilimumab. The source material was peripheral blood, sampled from a patient treated with radiotherapy plus ipilimumab. CDR3 protein: CASSSNRGGSTDTQYF. CDR3 coding DNA: TGTGCCAGCAGCTCGAATCGTGGGGGCTCAACAGATACGCAGTATTTT.